This entry lists 6 T cell receptor beta chains sequenced from one sample in a study of T cell responses to AZD1222 COVID-19 vaccine. TCRdb's table, derived via immunoSEQ multiplex PCR, lists solely in-frame clones and lacks some. The table has about 78,000 clones, roughly nine tenths seen once. Sequenced material: peripheral blood, taken on day 0 of AZD1222 vaccination. These receptors all come from an adult in good health.

CDR3: CASSLEGERRAEAFF. For the CDR3, the DNA is TGTGCCAGCAGCTTAGAAGGCGAACGGAGGGCTGAAGCTTTCTTT. V and J are TRBV7-9 and TRBJ1-1; D is unresolved. V lost 1 base and J lost 6, with 15 bases in between. Germline CDR1 SEHNR, CDR2 FQNEAQ (reference sequence). The CDR3 covers 15 residues.

This rearrangement joins TRBV27 to TRBJ2-1; D call uncertain. With 5 bases removed from V and 0 bases from J, the gap between germline ends came to 8 bases. CDR3 length: 14 residues. Per germline, CDR1 MNHEY and CDR2 SMNVEV (reference sequence). CDR3 bases: TGTGCCAGCAGTATCGTTAGCTCCTACAATGAGCAGTTCTTC. Amino acid sequence: CASSIVSSYNEQFF.

The chain uses TRBV14 and TRBJ2-7, with 8 bases aligning to TRBD2. CDR1 is SGHDN, CDR2 FVKESK, per germline. The CDR3 runs 18 residues. V lost 7 bases, J lost 7 bases, and 24 bases stayed unmatched. CDR3 region: CASIFPALSGSLPQEQYF. CDR3 bases: TGTGCCAGCATTTTTCCGGCTTTGAGCGGGAGCCTGCCACAGGAGCAGTACTTC.

Here the CDR3 DNA reads TGCGCCAGCAGCTTGATGGATTCCAAAAACATTCAGTACTTC. Protein sequence: CASSLMDSKNIQYF. The J gene is TRBJ2-4, the V gene TRBV5-1; no clear D gene. Germline V gene lookup returns CDR1 SGHRS and CDR2 YFSETQ. There are 14 residues in the CDR3. Trimming took off 1 base at V and 2 bases at J, with 7 bases between the two ends.

J is TRBJ1-3 and V is TRBV10-3; 9 bases are a match to TRBD1. V trimming: 4 bases; J trimming: 0 bases; junction bases outside the gene matches: 4. The CDR3 spans 16 residues. Looked up from germline, CDR1 is ENHRY and CDR2 is SYGVKD. The CDR3 loop reads CAISGGQGSSGNTIYF. CDR3 DNA sequence: TGTGCCATCAGTGGGGGACAGGGCTCCTCTGGAAACACCATATATTTT.

This clone was seen a few times. The chain joins TRBV7-9 to TRBJ1-2, with 9 bases lining up with TRBD1. V lost 6 bases, J lost 4 bases, and 12 bases stayed unmatched. Germline CDR1 reads SEHNR; CDR2 reads FQNEAQ (reference sequence). This CDR3 comprises 16 residues. The CDR3 here is CASSPGTGRVGYGYTF. CDR3 coding DNA: TGTGCCAGCAGTCCTGGGACAGGGAGAGTCGGCTATGGCTACACCTTC.